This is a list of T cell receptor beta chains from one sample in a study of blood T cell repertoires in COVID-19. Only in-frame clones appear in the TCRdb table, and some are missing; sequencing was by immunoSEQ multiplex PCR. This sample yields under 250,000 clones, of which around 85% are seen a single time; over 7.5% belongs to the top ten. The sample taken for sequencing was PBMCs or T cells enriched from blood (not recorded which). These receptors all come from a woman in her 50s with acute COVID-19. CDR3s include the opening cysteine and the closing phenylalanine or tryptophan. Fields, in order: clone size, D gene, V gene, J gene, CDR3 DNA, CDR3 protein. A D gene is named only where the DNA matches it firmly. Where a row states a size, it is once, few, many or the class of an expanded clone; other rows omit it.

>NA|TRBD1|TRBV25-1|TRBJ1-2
TGTGCCAGCAGAACAGGACAGGCGGGCTACACCTTC
CASRTGQAGYTF
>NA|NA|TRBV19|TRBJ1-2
TGTGCCAGTAGTACAGGGCGCAGGGAGGGTCGCTATGGCTACACCTTC
CASSTGRREGRYGYTF
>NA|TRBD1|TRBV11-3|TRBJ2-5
TGTGCCAGCAGCTTCCCTAGCCAGCTTGACAGGGGGTGGGAGACCCAGTACTTC
CASSFPSQLDRGWETQYF
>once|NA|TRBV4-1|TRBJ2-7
TGCGCCAGCAGCCAAGAACCAGCAGGTTCCCCCTACGAGCAGTACTTC
CASSQEPAGSPYEQYF
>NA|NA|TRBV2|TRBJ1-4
TGTGCCAGCAGTCGGACAGAACGTGCAACTAATGAAAAACTGTTTTTT
CASSRTERATNEKLFF
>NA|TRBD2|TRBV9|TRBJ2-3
TGTGCCAGCAGTCTCTTTGGGGGGGGTAGCACAGATACGCAGTATTTT
CASSLFGGGSTDTQYF
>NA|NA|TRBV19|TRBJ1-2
TGTGCCAGTAGTACACCGGGACTGACGTTCTATGGCTACACCTTC
CASSTPGLTFYGYTF
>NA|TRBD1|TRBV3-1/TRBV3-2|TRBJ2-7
TGTGCCAGCAGTAACACGGGACAGGGGACCCACGAGCAGTACTTC
CASSNTGQGTHEQYF
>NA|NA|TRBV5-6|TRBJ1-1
TGTGCCAGCAGCTTAAGCAACACTGAAGCTTTCTTT
CASSLSNTEAFF
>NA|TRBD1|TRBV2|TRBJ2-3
TGTGCCAGCAGTGAAGGGGGACAGGGCACAGATACGCAGTATTTT
CASSEGGQGTDTQYF
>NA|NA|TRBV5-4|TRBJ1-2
TGTGCCAGCAGCTTACAGGGTTTGGGCGGCTACACCTTC
CASSLQGLGGYTF